There are a few counts of the clone carrying this T cell receptor beta chain. Its target is unknown. Tregs were sorted as CD4+CD25+CD127-/low cells. After constant-region reverse-primer amplification, full-length variable regions underwent semi-nested PCR with Nested Universal Primer A. TCRdb reprocessed the 5' RACE reads with MiXCR, giving one entry per CDR3 protein. The sample lists approximately 50,000 distinct CDR3 sequences, 26% occurring once. Whole-study findings and limits: Tumor-infiltrating Treg TCR alpha and beta sequences overlapped most with tumor naive CD4+ T cells, then blood naive.

The CDR3 is 13 amino acids. Per germline, CDR1 SQVTM and CDR2 ANQGSEA. V was cut by 3 bases and J by 3 bases, with 11 bases left in between. The source material was tumor-infiltrating Tregs sorted from the breast tumor. The chain has TRBV29-1 and TRBJ1-1; D unresolved. The receptor's source is a female donor with breast cancer. The CDR3 nucleotides are TGCAGCGTTGAGGGGAATGAGGACACTGAAGCTTTCTTT. Protein product: CSVEGNEDTEAFF.